The 12 T cell receptor beta chains below come from one sample, sequenced in a study of shared clonotypes between healthy human individuals. CD45RO-negative CD8 cells positively selected for CCR7 made up the naive population, which excluded terminally differentiated effector memory CD45RA+ cells. The assay was immunoSEQ multiplex PCR, and TCRdb's table has in-frame clones only and misses some. The sample lists about 2.1 million clones, 85% to 95% seen once, with around 1.7% in the top ten. The sample taken for sequencing was naive CD8+ T cells from PBMCs. The receptor source for this set is a man between 18 and 29 years old in good health. Some clones in this sample may be carry-over from other donors' samples.

The chain has TRBV5-1 and TRBJ2-5; 8 bases agree with TRBD1. There are 15 residues in the CDR3. Germline CDR1 is SGHRS and CDR2 is YFSETQ. With V trimmed by 0 bases and J by 3 bases, 4 bases remained unmatched. For the CDR3, the DNA is TGCGCCAGCAGCTTGGAGTACAGGGGGAAAGAGACCCAGTACTTC. Protein: CASSLEYRGKETQYF.

The chain links TRBV21-1 to TRBJ2-3. TRBV21-1 is a recognized pseudogene. The CDR3 loop spans 16 amino acids. This chain's CDR3 is CASSKDRRPSTDTQYF. In nucleotides, the CDR3 is TGTGCCAGCAGCAAAGACCGCCGGCCCAGCACAGATACGCAGTATTTT.

V and J are TRBV30 and TRBJ2-1, with D tentatively TRBD1 or TRBD2 (6 bases each). This CDR3 spans 14 amino acids. Per the germline V gene, CDR1 is GTSNPN and CDR2 is SVGIG (reference sequence). Trimming shortened V by 5 bases and J by 4 bases, and 15 bases separated the two germline ends. The CDR3 DNA follows: TGTGCCTGGCAGCTAGGGGGGCCTTACAATGAGCAGTTCTTC. Its translation: CAWQLGGPYNEQFF. The full variable domain, completed using reference TRBV30 and TRBJ2-1, is SQTIHQWPATLVQPVGSPLSLECTVEGTSNPNLYWYRQAAGRGLQLLFYSVGIGQISSEVPQNLSASRPQDRQFILSSKKLLLSDSGFYLCAWQLGGPYNEQFFGPGTRLTVL.

This clone was counted once. The J gene is TRBJ2-1, the V gene TRBV7-6; 7 nucleotides line up with TRBD2. The CDR3 length is 18 residues. V gave up 1 base and J gave up 3 bases; unmatched junction bases: 12. Germline CDR1 SGHVS, CDR2 FNYEAQ. CDR3 protein: CASSLGIGASGYYNEQFF. The CDR3 nucleotides are TGTGCCAGCAGCTTAGGGATAGGGGCTAGCGGATACTACAATGAGCAGTTCTTC.

The V gene is TRBV13, the J gene TRBJ2-7; TRBD1 matches at 7 bases. The junction had 2 bases not matched to a gene; V was cut back by 1 base and J by 2 bases. The CDR3 consists of 14 residues. Germline assignment: CDR1 PRHDT and CDR2 FYEKMQ (reference sequence). The CDR3 sequence: CASSLEGQAYEQYF. The CDR3 bases are TGTGCCAGCAGCTTAGAAGGACAGGCCTACGAGCAGTACTTC.

The chain joins TRBV11-3 to TRBJ2-1, with a possible D match to TRBD1 (6 bases). The CDR3 consists of 15 residues. The V end was cut by 3 bases, the J end by 2 bases, with 11 bases between. The V gene's germline CDR1 is SGHNT and CDR2 YENEEA. The CDR3: CASSFSGAPYNEQFF. The CDR3 DNA reads as TGTGCCAGCAGCTTTTCAGGGGCCCCCTACAATGAGCAGTTCTTC.

The V call is TRBV28, the J call TRBJ2-1; D assignment may be TRBD1 or TRBD2 (5 bases each). Trimming took 7 bases from V and 8 from J, leaving 21 bases between them. This CDR3 is built from 15 residues. Germline V gene data show CDR1 as MDHEN and CDR2 as SYDVKM. The CDR3 loop reads CASTHSGPLMDEQFF. The CDR3 nucleotides read TGTGCCAGCACCCACTCGGGGCCCCTTATGGATGAGCAGTTCTTC.

The CDR3 sequence: CASSSIPQGNTEAFF. DNA of the CDR3: TGTGCCAGCAGTTCCATCCCACAGGGTAACACTGAAGCTTTCTTT. The gene calls are TRBV27 and TRBJ1-1, with D perhaps matching TRBD1 (6 bases). The CDR3 covers 15 residues. Germline assignment: CDR1 MNHEY and CDR2 SMNVEV (reference sequence). The ends were cut back, 4 bases at V and 2 bases at J, with 14 bases in the middle.

The rearrangement uses TRBV14 and TRBJ2-2; 7 bases match TRBD1. The germline V gene encodes CDR1 SGHDN and CDR2 FVKESK. Trimming at V came to 4 bases and at J to 12 bases, leaving 8 bases not matched to a gene. CDR3 length equals 13 residues. The CDR3 spells CASSPMTGTQLFF. CDR3 in DNA: TGTGCCAGCAGCCCGATGACAGGGACCCAGCTGTTTTTT.

V gene TRBV7-9 combines with J gene TRBJ2-5; TRBD1 matches at 9 bases. Trimming at V came to 4 bases and at J to 5 bases, leaving 8 bases not matched to a gene. The length of the CDR3 is 15 residues. Per germline, CDR1 SEHNR and CDR2 FQNEAQ (reference sequence). The CDR3 nucleotides are TGTGCCAGCAGCTCTCGGACAGGGGTCGGGGAGACCCAGTACTTC. This codes for CASSSRTGVGETQYF.

This chain connects TRBV13 to TRBJ2-2, with 7 nucleotides matching TRBD2. This CDR3 contains 17 residues. With V trimmed by 1 base and J by 1 base, 6 bases remained unmatched. Per the germline V gene, CDR1 is PRHDT and CDR2 is FYEKMQ (reference sequence). CDR3 region: CASSLVLLAVNTGELFF. CDR3 nucleotide sequence: TGTGCCAGCAGCTTAGTGCTGCTAGCGGTGAACACCGGGGAGCTGTTTTTT. Drawing the rest from reference TRBV13 and TRBJ2-2, the complete variable domain is AAGVIQSPRHLIKEKRETATLKCYPIPRHDTVYWYQQGPGQDPQFLISFYEKMQSDKGSIPDRFSAQQFSDYHSELNMSSLELGDSALYFCASSLVLLAVNTGELFFGEGSRLTVL.

The chain recombines TRBV9 with TRBJ2-5; 7 bases are a match to TRBD2. In germline, CDR1 is SGDLS, CDR2 YYNGEE. The length of the CDR3 is 15 residues. V trimming: 2 bases; J trimming: 4 bases; junction bases outside the gene matches: 8. The CDR3 coding sequence is TGTGCCAGCAGCGTCGGAGCGGGATCCAGAGAGACCCAGTACTTC. It codes for CASSVGAGSRETQYF. The complete variable domain, with remaining parts taken from reference TRBV9 and TRBJ2-5, reads DSGVTQTPKHLITATGQRVTLRCSPRSGDLSVYWYQQSLDQGLQFLIQYYNGEERAKGNILERFSAQQFPDLHSELNLSSLELGDSALYFCASSVGAGSRETQYFGPGTRLLVL.